This T cell receptor (beta chain) was sequenced during a study of early T cells in non-severe SARS-CoV-2 infection. Study background: Chains were not paired, and sequencing was done on bulk RNA from unsorted whole blood. Study-wide results and caveats: The study's VDJdb matching favored anti-spike CD8 responses and missed private and CD4 specificities.

The germline V and J ends were trimmed by 0 bases and 3 bases, with 9 bases remaining between them. Germline V gives CDR1 SGDLS, CDR2 YYNGEE. This CDR3 contains 14 residues. Unique molecular identifiers were attached to individual cDNA molecules. TCRdb passed the 5' RACE reads through MiXCR, listing each CDR3 protein once. The repertoire holds about 46,000 distinct CDR3 sequences, with roughly 8.8% as singletons. In this sample, this clonotype turned up many times. Its matching antigen is unknown. V gene TRBV9 combines with J gene TRBJ1-1; D call uncertain. Source material: whole blood. The receptor's source is an adult who was a healthcare worker with PCR-confirmed SARS-CoV-2 infection or an uninfected control (not recorded which). The CDR3 DNA sequence: TGTGCCAGCAGCGTAGGAAGCGTTTACACTGAAGCTTTCTTT. This gives the protein CASSVGSVYTEAFF.